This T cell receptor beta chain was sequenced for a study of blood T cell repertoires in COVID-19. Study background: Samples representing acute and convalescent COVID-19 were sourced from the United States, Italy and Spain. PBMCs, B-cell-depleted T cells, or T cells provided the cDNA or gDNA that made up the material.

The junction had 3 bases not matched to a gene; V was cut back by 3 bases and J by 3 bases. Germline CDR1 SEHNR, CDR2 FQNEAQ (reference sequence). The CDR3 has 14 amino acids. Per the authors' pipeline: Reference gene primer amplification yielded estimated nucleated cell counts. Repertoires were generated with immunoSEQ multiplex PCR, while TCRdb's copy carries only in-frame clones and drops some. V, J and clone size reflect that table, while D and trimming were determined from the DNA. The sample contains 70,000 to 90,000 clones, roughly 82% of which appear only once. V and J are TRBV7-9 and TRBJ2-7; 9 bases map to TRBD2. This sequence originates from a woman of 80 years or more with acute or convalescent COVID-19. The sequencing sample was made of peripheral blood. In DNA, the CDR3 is TGTGCCAGCAGCTTGGAAGCGGGGGGCTACGAGCAGTACTTC. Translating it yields CASSLEAGGYEQYF.